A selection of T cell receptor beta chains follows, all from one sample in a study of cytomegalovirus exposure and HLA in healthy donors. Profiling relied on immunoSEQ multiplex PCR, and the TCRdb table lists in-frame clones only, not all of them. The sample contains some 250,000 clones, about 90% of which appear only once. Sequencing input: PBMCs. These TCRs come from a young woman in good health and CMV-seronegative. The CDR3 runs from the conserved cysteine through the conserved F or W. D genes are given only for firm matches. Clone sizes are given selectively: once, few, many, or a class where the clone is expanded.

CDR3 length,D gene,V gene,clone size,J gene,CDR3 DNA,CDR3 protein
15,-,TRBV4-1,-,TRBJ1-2,TGCGCCAGCAGCCAAGGACAGGCACCGTACTATGGCTACACCTTC,CASSQGQAPYYGYTF
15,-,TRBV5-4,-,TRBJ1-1,TGTGCCAGCAGCACCACCTGGACAGTGAACACTGAAGCTTTCTTT,CASSTTWTVNTEAFF
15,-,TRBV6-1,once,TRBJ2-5,TGTGCCAGCAGTGAAGGCGACTACCCGAGGGAGACCCAGTACTTC,CASSEGDYPRETQYF
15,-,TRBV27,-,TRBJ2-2,TGTGCCAGCAGACTGGCGGCGGCGAACACCGGGGAGCTGTTTTTT,CASRLAAANTGELFF
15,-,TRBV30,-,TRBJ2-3,TGTGCCTCCACAAACAGGGACCCTGGCACAGATACGCAGTATTTT,CASTNRDPGTDTQYF
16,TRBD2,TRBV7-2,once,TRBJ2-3,TGTGCCAGCAGCTTAGTAGCGGGGGGGCCGTCAGATACGCAGTATTTT,CASSLVAGGPSDTQYF
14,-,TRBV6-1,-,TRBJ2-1,TGTGCCTCCCCGCCACCGAGCTCCTACAATGAGCAGTTCTTC,CASPPPSSYNEQFF
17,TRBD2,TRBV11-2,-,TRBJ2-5,TGTGCCAGCAGCTTCCGGACTAGCGGGGGGTACCAAGAGACCCAGTACTTC,CASSFRTSGGYQETQYF
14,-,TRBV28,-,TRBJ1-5,TGTGCCAGTCAACAGGCCTCACTAAATCAGCCCCAGCATTTT,CASQQASLNQPQHF
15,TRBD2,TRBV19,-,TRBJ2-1,TGTGCCAGTAGTATAGGCTTGTGGACTAGTGTCGAGCAGTTCTTC,CASSIGLWTSVEQFF
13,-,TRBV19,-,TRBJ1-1,TGTGCCAGTAGCCCTGGACAGTACACTGAAGCTTTCTTT,CASSPGQYTEAFF
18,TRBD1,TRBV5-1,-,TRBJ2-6,TGCGCCAGCAGCCCGGTACCGGGACAGATATCTGGGGCCAACGTCCTGACTTTC,CASSPVPGQISGANVLTF
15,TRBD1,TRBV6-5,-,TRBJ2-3,TGTGCCAGCAGCCTACCCGGGACAGGGGCGGATACGCAGTATTTT,CASSLPGTGADTQYF
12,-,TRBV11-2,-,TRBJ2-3,TGTGCCAGCAGCCTCAACAGGGATACGCAGTATTTT,CASSLNRDTQYF
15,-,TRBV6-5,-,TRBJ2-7,TGTGCCAGCGCTGGTGGGGGGATGGGATTTTACGAGCAGTACTTC,CASAGGGMGFYEQYF
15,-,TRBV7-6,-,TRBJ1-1,TGTGCCAGCAGCCACCCTCAGGGCCCGAACACTGAAGCTTTCTTT,CASSHPQGPNTEAFF
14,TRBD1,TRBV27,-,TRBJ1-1,TGTGCCAGCAGTCTAGACAGGGGGAACACTGAAGCTTTCTTT,CASSLDRGNTEAFF
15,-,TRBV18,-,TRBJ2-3,TGTGCCAGCTCAGACCTGGACACCTATAGAGATACGCAGTATTTT,CASSDLDTYRDTQYF
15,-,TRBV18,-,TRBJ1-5,TGTGCCAGCTCGCCAGGAGGCACTAGCAATCAGCCCCAGCATTTT,CASSPGGTSNQPQHF
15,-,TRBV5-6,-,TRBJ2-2,TGTGCCAGCAGCTTGGGGGGGCCAGGGTTCGGGGAGCTGTTTTTT,CASSLGGPGFGELFF
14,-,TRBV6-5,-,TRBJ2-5,TGTGCCAGCAGTTACTCGAGGGCCGAAGAGACCCAGTACTTC,CASSYSRAEETQYF
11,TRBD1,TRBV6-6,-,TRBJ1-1,TGTGCCACCTCACAGGGGGCTGAAGCTTTCTTT,CATSQGAEAFF
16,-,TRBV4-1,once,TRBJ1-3,TGCGCCAGCAGCCGGACGGACCTGGGAGCCGGAAACACCATATATTTT,CASSRTDLGAGNTIYF
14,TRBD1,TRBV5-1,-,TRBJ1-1,TGCGCCAGCAGCTTTTCCGGACCCCAGGGGGGAGCTTTCTTT,CASSFSGPQGGAFF
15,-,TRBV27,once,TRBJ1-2,TGTGCCAGCTCGGCCGGGACATTGGCTTTTGGGGGCTACACCTTC,CASSAGTLAFGGYTF
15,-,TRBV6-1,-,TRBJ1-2,TGTGCCAGCAGTGGGAGGGGACGGGTAAACTATGGCTACACCTTC,CASSGRGRVNYGYTF
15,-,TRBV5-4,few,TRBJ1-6,TGTGCCAGCAGCCGCCCGGAGGCAGTTAATTCACCCCTCCACTTT,CASSRPEAVNSPLHF
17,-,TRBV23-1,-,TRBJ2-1,TGCGCCAGCAGTCAATCAATGCCCTGTAGGGCGGGCGATGAGCAGTTCTTC,CASSQSMPCRAGDEQFF
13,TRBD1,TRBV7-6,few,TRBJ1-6,TGTGCCAGCAGCGGGACAGATAATTCACCCCTCCACTTT,CASSGTDNSPLHF
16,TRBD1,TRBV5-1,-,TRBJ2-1,TGCGCCAGCAGCTTGGTTCGCGGGACAGGTCCCGATGAGCAGTTCTTC,CASSLVRGTGPDEQFF
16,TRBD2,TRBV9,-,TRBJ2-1,TGTGCCAGCAGCGACAGGACTAGCGGGGTCCACAATGAGCAGTTCTTC,CASSDRTSGVHNEQFF
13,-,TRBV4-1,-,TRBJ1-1,TGCGCCAGCAGCCACGGACAGTACACTGAAGCTTTCTTT,CASSHGQYTEAFF
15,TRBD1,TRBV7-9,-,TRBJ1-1,TGTGCCAGCAGCTTTCGACAGGGCTGGGGCACTGAAGCTTTCTTT,CASSFRQGWGTEAFF
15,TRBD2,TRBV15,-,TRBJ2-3,TGTGCCATTTCTACACTAGCGGGGCAAACAGATACGCAGTATTTT,CAISTLAGQTDTQYF
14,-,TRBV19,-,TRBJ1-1,TGTGCCAGTAGTTTGGACAGCGCTCAGGCTGAAGCTTTCTTT,CASSLDSAQAEAFF
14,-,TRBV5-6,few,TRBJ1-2,TGTGCCAGCAGCTTGGGACAGCCAAACTATGGCTACACCTTC,CASSLGQPNYGYTF
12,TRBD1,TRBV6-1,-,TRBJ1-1,TGTGCCAGCAGACGACAGGGCGAGGGAGCTTTCTTT,CASRRQGEGAFF
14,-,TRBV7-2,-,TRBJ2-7,TGTGCCAGCAGCTTAGTTGCCAGATCCTACGAGCAGTACTTC,CASSLVARSYEQYF
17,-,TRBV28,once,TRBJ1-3,TGTGCCAGCAGTTTTATCGAGGGACTTAGCTCTGGAAACACCATATATTTT,CASSFIEGLSSGNTIYF
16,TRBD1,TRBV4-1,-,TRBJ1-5,TGCGCCAGCAGCCTCGGGACAGAGTATAGCAATCAGCCCCAGCATTTT,CASSLGTEYSNQPQHF
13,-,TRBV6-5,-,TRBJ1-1,TGTGCCAGCAGTCATCCCACAGGGATTGAAGCTTTCTTT,CASSHPTGIEAFF
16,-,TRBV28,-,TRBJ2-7,TGTGCCAGCAGTTCGTATGGACAGTACAACTCCTACGAGCAGTACTTC,CASSSYGQYNSYEQYF
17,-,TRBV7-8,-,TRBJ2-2,TGTGCCAGCAGCTTAGGGGCAGGAACAGGGCCCACCGGGGAGCTGTTTTTT,CASSLGAGTGPTGELFF
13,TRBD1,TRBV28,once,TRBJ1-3,TGTGCCACCGTAACAGGGGTGGAAAACACCATATATTTT,CATVTGVENTIYF
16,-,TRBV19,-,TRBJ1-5,TGTGCCAGTAGTCCCCCGTTCAAAGGCGGGAGTCAGCCCCAGCATTTT,CASSPPFKGGSQPQHF
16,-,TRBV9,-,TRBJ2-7,TGTGCCAGCAGCGTAGGGGGGGGCGAAAGCTCCTACGAGCAGTACTTC,CASSVGGGESSYEQYF
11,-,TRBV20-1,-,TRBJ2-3,TGCAGTGCTAGAGGACAAGATACGCAGTATTTT,CSARGQDTQYF
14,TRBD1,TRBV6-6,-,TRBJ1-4,TGTGCCAGCAGTTTACAGGGGTTCGGTGAAAAACTGTTTTTT,CASSLQGFGEKLFF
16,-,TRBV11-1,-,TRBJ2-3,TGTGCCAGCAGCCCCGGCCGGGCCCGACGTCGGGGTACGCAGTATTTT,CASSPGRARRRGTQYF